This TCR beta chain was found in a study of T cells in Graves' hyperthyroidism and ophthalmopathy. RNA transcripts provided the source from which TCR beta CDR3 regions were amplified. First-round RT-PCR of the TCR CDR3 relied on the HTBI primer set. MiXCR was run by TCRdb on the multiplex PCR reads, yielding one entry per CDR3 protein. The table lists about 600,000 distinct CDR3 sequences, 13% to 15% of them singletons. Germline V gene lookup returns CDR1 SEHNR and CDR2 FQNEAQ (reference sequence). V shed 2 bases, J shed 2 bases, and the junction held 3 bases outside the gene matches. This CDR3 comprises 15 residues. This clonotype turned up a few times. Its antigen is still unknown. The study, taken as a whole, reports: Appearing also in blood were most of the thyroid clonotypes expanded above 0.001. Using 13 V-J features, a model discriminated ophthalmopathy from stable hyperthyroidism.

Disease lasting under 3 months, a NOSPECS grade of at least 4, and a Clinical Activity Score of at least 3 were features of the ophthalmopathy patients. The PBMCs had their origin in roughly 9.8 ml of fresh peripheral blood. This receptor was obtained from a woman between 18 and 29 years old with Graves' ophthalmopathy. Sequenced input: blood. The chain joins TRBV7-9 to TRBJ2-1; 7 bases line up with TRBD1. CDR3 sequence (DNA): TGTGCCAGCAGCTTAAGACAGGGCGCCTACAATGAGCAGTTCTTC. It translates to CASSLRQGAYNEQFF. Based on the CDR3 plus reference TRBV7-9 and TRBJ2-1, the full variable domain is DTGVSQNPRHKITKRGQNVTFRCDPISEHNRLYWYRQTLGQGPEFLTYFQNEAQLEKSRLLSDRFSAERPKGSFSTLEIQRTEQGDSAMYLCASSLRQGAYNEQFFGPGTRLTVL.